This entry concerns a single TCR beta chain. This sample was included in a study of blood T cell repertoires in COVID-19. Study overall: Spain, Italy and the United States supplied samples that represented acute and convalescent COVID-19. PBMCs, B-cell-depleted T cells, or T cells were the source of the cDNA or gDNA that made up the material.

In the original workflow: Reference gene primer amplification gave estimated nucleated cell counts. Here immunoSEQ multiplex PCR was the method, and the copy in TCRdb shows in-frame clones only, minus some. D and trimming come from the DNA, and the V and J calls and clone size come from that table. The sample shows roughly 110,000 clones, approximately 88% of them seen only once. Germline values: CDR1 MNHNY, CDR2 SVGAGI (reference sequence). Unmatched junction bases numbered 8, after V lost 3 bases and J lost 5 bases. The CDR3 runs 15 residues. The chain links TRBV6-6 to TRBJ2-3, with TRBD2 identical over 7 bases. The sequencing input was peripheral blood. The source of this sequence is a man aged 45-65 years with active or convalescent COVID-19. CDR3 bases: TGTGCCAGCAGTTATTCCCGGGGGAGGGAAGATACGCAGTATTTT. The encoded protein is CASSYSRGREDTQYF.